The clone carrying this T cell receptor (beta chain) was counted a single time. Reverse transcribed after extraction, RNA yielded cDNA as the sequencing template. The repertoire was sequenced with immunoSEQ multiplex PCR; TCRdb's copy has only in-frame clones and lacks some. The data show some 170,000 clones, with about 61% seen just once and 16% held by the top ten. With 10 bases removed from V and 0 bases from J, the gap between germline ends came to 13 bases. Germline V CDR1 and CDR2: SEHNR, FQNEAQ (reference sequence). This CDR3 is 13 amino acids long. This sample is drawn from a study of CD8+ T cells in alopecia areata. Noted treatment: oral pan-JAK inhibitor, 5-10 mg twice daily.

The chain couples TRBV7-9 to TRBJ2-7, with a weak D call TRBD2 (5 bases). Here the sequenced sample was CD4+ T cells sorted from blood, taken at approximately week 60, from a patient treated with tofacitinib. The source is a human donor with alopecia areata. CDR3 bases: TGTGCCACCTCCCAGCGGAGCTCCTACGAGCAGTACTTC. Its translation: CATSQRSSYEQYF.